This T cell receptor (beta chain) originates from a study of OX40 agonist ivuxolimab in advanced cancers. Assay: immunoSEQ multiplex PCR; the TCRdb copy retains only in-frame clones and omits some. The data hold about 77,000 clones, with approximately 94% observed a single time. Germline V gene lookup returns CDR1 KGHSH and CDR2 LQKENI. The length of the CDR3 is 13 residues. The V end was cut by 5 bases, the J end by 2 bases, with 9 bases between. The rearrangement uses TRBV18 and TRBJ2-5; D unclear. The sequence came from an adult with an advanced solid tumor such as melanoma, head and neck, liver or kidney cancer. The sequencing used CD4+ or CD8+ T cells sorted from blood, collected in a trial of the OX40 agonist ivuxolimab. The DNA of the CDR3 is TGTGCCAGCTCATCGGACGGGCAAGAGACCCAGTACTTC. Protein product: CASSSDGQETQYF.